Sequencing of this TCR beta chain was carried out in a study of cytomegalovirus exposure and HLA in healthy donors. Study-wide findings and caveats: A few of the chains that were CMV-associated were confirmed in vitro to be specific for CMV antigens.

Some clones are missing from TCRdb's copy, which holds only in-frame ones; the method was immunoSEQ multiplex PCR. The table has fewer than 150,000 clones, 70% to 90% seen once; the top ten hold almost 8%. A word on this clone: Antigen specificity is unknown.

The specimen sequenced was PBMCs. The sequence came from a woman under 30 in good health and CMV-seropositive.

The CDR3 bases are TGTGCCAGCAGCACCAGTTCGGGAACTGAAGCTTTCTTT. Amino acids: CASSTSSGTEAFF. The chain joins TRBV28 to TRBJ1-1; no clear D gene. CDR3 length: 13 amino acids. Germline-derived CDR1 and CDR2 are MDHEN and SYDVKM. The V and J ends lost 6 bases and 5 bases respectively, with 13 bases between them. Full variable domain (rest looked up from reference TRBV28 and TRBJ1-1): DVKVTQSSRYLVKRTGEKVFLECVQDMDHENMFWYRQDPGLGLRLIYFSYDVKMKEKGDIPEGYSVSREKKERFSLILESASTNQTSMYLCASSTSSGTEAFFGQGTRLTVV.